Listed here are 30 T cell receptor beta chains from one sample, sequenced in a study of shared clonotypes between healthy human individuals. The protocol was immunoSEQ multiplex PCR, while the TCRdb copy is restricted to in-frame clones and leaves out a portion. The table has some 2.3 million clones, approximately 93% seen once. The sequenced material came from naive CD4+ T cells from PBMCs. Subset in this sample: CD45RA+ positively selected. The receptors stem from a man between 18 and 29 years old in good health. Some clones in this sample may be carry-over from other donors' samples.

A word on this clone: In the same sample, other DNA sequences code for this CDR3. The CDR3 DNA follows: TGCAGCGTTGAAGATTCCACAGATACGCAGTATTTT. It is translated as CSVEDSTDTQYF. The rearrangement joins TRBV29-1 to TRBJ2-3; no clear D gene. The CDR3 runs to 12 residues. The V end lost 0 bases, the J end lost 2 bases, and 3 bases lay between the germline ends. CDR1 and CDR2 (germline): SQVTM, ANQGSEA.

This chain uses TRBV13 with TRBJ2-7, with 8 bases aligning to TRBD2. Losses at the gene ends were 5 bases for V and 0 bases for J; bases not matched to a gene: 6. The CDR3 sequence is 15 residues long. Germline CDR1 PRHDT, CDR2 FYEKMQ (reference sequence). CDR3 DNA: TGTGCCAGCAGCCGGCGGGAGGCCCCCTCCTACGAGCAGTACTTC. The encoded protein is CASSRREAPSYEQYF.

The chain joins TRBV28 to TRBJ2-1, with 8 positions matching TRBD2. The CDR3 extends over 15 amino acids. Unmatched junction bases numbered 10, after V lost 6 bases and J lost 6 bases. CDR1 and CDR2 from the germline V gene are MDHEN and SYDVKM. The CDR3 bases are TGTGCCAGCAGACCTCCGGGACTAGGTGGCAATGAGCAGTTCTTC. It codes for CASRPPGLGGNEQFF.

The genes are TRBV5-4 and TRBJ2-5, with 7 positions matching TRBD1. Looked up from germline, CDR1 is SGHNT and CDR2 is YYREEE (reference sequence). The CDR3 is made up of 14 amino acids. V lost 4 bases and J lost 3; bases outside the gene matches: 6. CDR3 coding DNA: TGTGCCAGCAGCACAGGGACAGCCGAAGAGACCCAGTACTTC. It yields the protein CASSTGTAEETQYF. Full variable domain (rest looked up from reference TRBV5-4 and TRBJ2-5): ETGVTQSPTHLIKTRGQQVTLRCSSQSGHNTVSWYQQALGQGPQFIFQYYREEENGRGNFPPRFSGLQFPNYSSELNVNALELDDSALYLCASSTGTAEETQYFGPGTRLLVL.

The genes are TRBV6-6 and TRBJ1-2; 10 nucleotides match TRBD1. Germline V gene data show CDR1 as MNHNY and CDR2 as SVGAGI (reference sequence). The CDR3 runs to 15 residues. V trimming: 6 bases; J trimming: 6 bases; junction bases outside the gene matches: 10. The CDR3 nucleotides are TGTGCCAGCAGGGCCTTAGGGACAGGGGCTCATGGCTACACCTTC. As protein: CASRALGTGAHGYTF.

This clone was found once. V is TRBV19 and J is TRBJ2-3; 11 bases match TRBD2. The germline gives CDR1 LNHDA, CDR2 SQIVND (reference sequence). The CDR3 spans 19 residues. The V gene end was trimmed by 6 bases and the J gene end by 3 bases; junction bases not matched to a gene: 17. This CDR3 is CASSLTSGSFVLGTDTQYF. CDR3 coding DNA: TGTGCCAGTAGCCTAACTAGCGGGAGTTTTGTTCTTGGTACAGATACGCAGTATTTT.

This chain joins TRBV7-2 and TRBJ2-7; tentatively, D is TRBD1 or TRBD2 (5 bases each). Germline V gene lookup returns CDR1 SGHTA and CDR2 FQGNSA. This CDR3 has 16 residues. Trimming took off 0 bases at V and 1 base at J, with 13 bases between the two ends. CDR3 region: CASSLAPGLLSYEQYF. DNA of the CDR3: TGTGCCAGCAGCTTAGCGCCGGGGCTCCTTTCCTACGAGCAGTACTTC.

CDR3: CASTQDRGGVGELFF. The CDR3 nucleotides read TGTGCCAGCACCCAAGACAGGGGAGGAGTCGGGGAGCTGTTTTTT. The J gene is TRBJ2-2, the V gene TRBV6-1; 8 nucleotides align to TRBD1. Looked up from germline, CDR1 is MNHNS and CDR2 is SASEGT. The CDR3 has 15 residues. The junction had 11 bases not matched to a gene; V was cut back by 7 bases and J by 7 bases.

This clone has just one count. The V call is TRBV5-4, the J call TRBJ2-2; D is ambiguous. V was pared by 1 base and J by 0 bases, with 10 bases between. The CDR3 contains 16 residues. In germline, CDR1 is SGHNT, CDR2 YYREEE (reference sequence). The DNA of the CDR3 is TGTGCCAGCAGCTTGTTACAGTTCGCGAACACCGGGGAGCTGTTTTTT. It codes for CASSLLQFANTGELFF. Complete variable domain (other parts from reference TRBV5-4 and TRBJ2-2): ETGVTQSPTHLIKTRGQQVTLRCSSQSGHNTVSWYQQALGQGPQFIFQYYREEENGRGNFPPRFSGLQFPNYSSELNVNALELDDSALYLCASSLLQFANTGELFFGEGSRLTVL.

The V call is TRBV18, the J call TRBJ1-5; D may be TRBD1 (6 bases). The CDR3 contains 18 residues. Germline values: CDR1 KGHSH, CDR2 LQKENI. V dropped 3 bases and J dropped 2 bases, with 20 bases sitting between them. CDR3 DNA: TGTGCCAGCTCACCCTCGGGGCCACGACAGGCAGGCAATCAGCCCCAGCATTTT. Protein sequence: CASSPSGPRQAGNQPQHF. The whole variable domain, filled in from reference TRBV18 and TRBJ1-5, reads NAGVMQNPRHLVRRRGQEARLRCSPMKGHSHVYWYRQLPEEGLKFMVYLQKENIIDESGMPKERFSAEFPKEGPSILRIQQVVRGDSAAYFCASSPSGPRQAGNQPQHFGDGTRLSIL.

This sequence joins TRBV2 and TRBJ2-1, with D possibly matching TRBD1 (6 bases). This CDR3 comprises 13 residues. The germline gives CDR1 SNHLY, CDR2 FYNNEI. Trimming stripped 6 bases from V and 5 bases from J, with 11 bases between. CDR3 region: CASSHEGDNEQFF. CDR3 bases: TGTGCCAGCAGCCACGAGGGGGACAATGAGCAGTTCTTC.

V is TRBV15 and J is TRBJ2-7, with 8 bases matching TRBD1. The J segment lost 7 bases and the V segment lost 3 bases, leaving 11 bases of the junction unmatched. The CDR3 is 15 residues long. Per the germline V gene, CDR1 is LNHNV and CDR2 is YYDKDF (reference sequence). The CDR3 here is CATSRGGTGVLEQYF. CDR3 DNA: TGTGCCACCAGCAGGGGCGGGACAGGAGTCTTGGAGCAGTACTTC.

The chain has TRBV7-3 and TRBJ1-1; the D is unclear. Germline CDR1 reads SGHTA; CDR2 reads FQGTGA. This CDR3 spans 13 amino acids. The ends were cut back, 4 bases at V and 4 bases at J, with 10 bases in the middle. The CDR3 region has the DNA TGTGCCAGCAGCTCCTCAGGAGGCACTGAAGCTTTCTTT. Protein: CASSSSGGTEAFF.

V gene TRBV2 combines with J gene TRBJ2-1; 8 nucleotides line up with TRBD2. Germline-derived CDR1 and CDR2 are SNHLY and FYNNEI. Trimming at V came to 4 bases and at J to 5 bases, leaving 4 bases not matched to a gene. This CDR3 comprises 14 residues. The CDR3 sequence: CASSGLAQNNEQFF. For the CDR3, the DNA is TGTGCCAGCAGTGGACTAGCGCAAAACAATGAGCAGTTCTTC.

The J gene is TRBJ1-4, the V gene TRBV15; D is undetermined. Germline values: CDR1 LNHNV, CDR2 YYDKDF (reference sequence). The CDR3 contains 14 residues. V lost 0 bases, J lost 6 bases, and 8 bases lay in between. The CDR3 DNA follows: TGTGCCACCAGCAGAGACAAGAACTATGAAAAACTGTTTTTT. Its protein product is CATSRDKNYEKLFF.

The V call is TRBV18, the J call TRBJ2-1; D is unresolved. Trimming shortened V by 3 bases and J by 0 bases, and 12 bases separated the two germline ends. This CDR3 contains 16 residues. Looked up from germline, CDR1 is KGHSH and CDR2 is LQKENI. The CDR3 DNA reads TGTGCCAGCTCACCGCTAGGCGGAAGCTCCTACAATGAGCAGTTCTTC. This gives the protein CASSPLGGSSYNEQFF.

The V and J genes are TRBV6-5 and TRBJ1-5; 9 nucleotides align to TRBD1. V dropped 6 bases and J dropped 6; count of bases not matched to a gene: 3. Germline CDR1 is MNHEY and CDR2 is SVGAGI. The CDR3 length is 13 residues. The CDR3 nucleotides are TGTGCCAGCAGGGTGACAGGGGGTCAGCCCCAGCATTTT. Translating gives CASRVTGGQPQHF.

This rearrangement joins TRBV20-1 to TRBJ1-1; D remains ambiguous. Germline V gene data show CDR1 as DFQATT and CDR2 as SNEGSKA (reference sequence). This CDR3 contains 10 residues. With 3 bases removed from V and 6 bases from J, the gap between germline ends came to 5 bases. Here the CDR3 DNA reads TGCAGTGCTAGGACATCTGAAGCTTTCTTT. This codes for CSARTSEAFF.

The chain is built from TRBV21-1 and TRBJ1-5; TRBD1 is the table's D call and was not checked against the DNA. TRBV21-1 is noted as a pseudogene. This CDR3 spans 14 amino acids. CDR3 DNA sequence: TGTGCCAGCACGAAGAACAGGGCCAATCAGCCCCAGCATTTT. This translates into CASTKNRANQPQHF.

The rearrangement joins TRBV7-2 to TRBJ2-1; D gene unclear. V lost 1 base, J lost 10 bases, and 8 bases lay in between. Germline loops: CDR1 SGHTA, CDR2 FQGNSA. This CDR3 has 12 amino acids. CDR3 sequence: CASSLVGAEQFF. The CDR3 DNA follows: TGTGCCAGCAGCTTAGTCGGCGCCGAGCAGTTCTTC.

In its sample, this clone was seen many times. V and J are TRBV7-2 and TRBJ1-2; D remains ambiguous. The V gene lost 5 bases and the J gene lost 6 bases, with 13 bases spanning the gap. In germline, CDR1 is SGHTA, CDR2 FQGNSA. The CDR3 totals 13 residues. As DNA, the CDR3 is TGTGCCAGCAGCCACGAGTCGGGCGATGGCTACACCTTC. Its translation is CASSHESGDGYTF.

The rearrangement uses TRBV15 and TRBJ1-2, with a possible D match to TRBD1 (5 bases). The V end lost 0 bases, the J end lost 2 bases, and 16 bases lay between the germline ends. Germline-derived CDR1 and CDR2 are LNHNV and YYDKDF (reference sequence). This CDR3 has 17 amino acids. In nucleotides, the CDR3 is TGTGCCACCAGCAGAGATCCTTTTGGGGGGTCGAACTATGGCTACACCTTC. This sequence encodes CATSRDPFGGSNYGYTF.

The chain is built from TRBV6-1 and TRBJ2-4, with 7 bases lining up with TRBD1. Germline V gene data show CDR1 as MNHNS and CDR2 as SASEGT. The CDR3 is 13 residues long. V was pared by 6 bases and J by 5 bases, with 4 bases of the junction left unmatched. CDR3 DNA: TGTGCCAGCAGAAGACAGGGTCAAAACATTCAGTACTTC. Its protein product is CASRRQGQNIQYF.

This chain links TRBV2 with TRBJ1-4, with D possibly being TRBD1 (5 bases). V was trimmed by 9 bases and J by 8 bases, leaving 22 bases between them. This CDR3 region has 15 residues. Germline V lookup: CDR1 SNHLY, CDR2 FYNNEI. CDR3 loop: CASKTNRGSGEKLFF. DNA of the CDR3: TGTGCCAGTAAAACTAATAGGGGCTCCGGGGAAAAACTGTTTTTT.

The chain's CDR3 is CAWGGRLNTGELFF. CDR3 bases: TGTGCCTGGGGCGGACGTTTGAACACCGGGGAGCTGTTTTTT. This chain links TRBV30 with TRBJ2-2, with D unresolved. CDR1 GTSNPN and CDR2 SVGIG come from the germline V gene (reference sequence). Deletions cut 5 bases from V and 1 base from J, with 11 bases between. The CDR3 totals 14 residues.

This clone was seen just once. This rearrangement joins TRBV10-3 to TRBJ1-5, with TRBD1 as a possible D gene (6 bases). The V gene's germline CDR1 is ENHRY and CDR2 SYGVKD. There are 14 residues in the CDR3. Between the trimmed V and J ends, which lost 4 bases and 10 bases, there was a span of 17 bases. The CDR3 sequence: CAISVDSNRIPQHF. For the CDR3, the DNA is TGTGCCATCAGTGTGGACAGTAACCGCATCCCCCAGCATTTT.

The CDR3 DNA follows: TGTGCCAGCAGTGAACAGGGTAAAAATCAGCCCCAGCATTTT. Its protein product is CASSEQGKNQPQHF. The chain recombines TRBV6-1 with TRBJ1-5; possible D gene TRBD1, 5 bases. The CDR3 contains 14 residues. In germline, CDR1 is MNHNS, CDR2 SASEGT. The V gene lost 2 bases and the J gene lost 4 bases, with 9 bases spanning the gap.

Points on this clone: The sample carries other DNA sequences with the same CDR3. V and J are TRBV4-1 and TRBJ2-1; TRBD2 matches at 12 bases. The CDR3 runs 15 residues. Germline assignment: CDR1 MGHRA and CDR2 YSYEKL. V lost 1 base and J lost 9; bases outside the gene matches: 4. Written as DNA, the CDR3 is TGCGCCAGCAGCCAAGTCCTAGCGGGGGGGAGTGAGCAGTTCTTC. It specifies CASSQVLAGGSEQFF.

This rearrangement joins TRBV29-1 to TRBJ2-2; maybe TRBD1 (5 bases). The CDR3 sequence is 13 residues long. Between the trimmed V and J ends, which lost 4 bases and 4 bases, there was a span of 10 bases. Germline-derived CDR1 and CDR2 are SQVTM and ANQGSEA. CDR3 coding DNA: TGCAGCGTTGGAGGACACCTCACCGGGGAGCTGTTTTTT. Translation gives CSVGGHLTGELFF.

The chain carries TRBV29-1 and TRBJ2-2; TRBD2 might be the D (6 bases). Per germline, CDR1 SQVTM and CDR2 ANQGSEA. The length of the CDR3 is 15 residues. V was clipped by 4 bases and J by 1 base, with 13 bases between them. The CDR3 coding sequence is TGCAGCGTTGTGGAGGGAGGCAAGAACACCGGGGAGCTGTTTTTT. As protein: CSVVEGGKNTGELFF.